Each of the 14 T cell receptor beta chains below was sequenced from the same sample in a study of cytomegalovirus exposure and HLA in healthy donors. The PCR used 60 Vbeta and 13 Jbeta primers. Libraries were prepared by immunoSEQ multiplex PCR; TCRdb keeps only in-frame clonotypes and omits some of them. The sample holds fewer than 150,000 clones; 75% to 80% are singletons and the top ten take 3.5% to 4%. The source material was PBMCs. These receptors were collected from a man between 18 and 35 years old in good health and CMV-seronegative.

The V call is TRBV2, the J call TRBJ2-7, with 8 bases identical to TRBD1. V was clipped by 1 base and J by 3 bases; unmatched bases: 2. Germline V CDR1 and CDR2: SNHLY, FYNNEI. The CDR3 contains 14 residues. For the CDR3, the DNA is TGTGCCAGCAGTGAAGGGACAGGGATCTACGAGCAGTACTTC. Amino acids: CASSEGTGIYEQYF. The full variable domain, rest sourced from reference TRBV2 and TRBJ2-7, is EPEVTQTPSHQVTQMGQEVILRCVPISNHLYFYWYRQILGQKVEFLVSFYNNEISEKSEIFDDQFSVERPDGSNFTLKIRSTKLEDSAMYFCASSEGTGIYEQYFGPGTRLTVT.

The V and J genes are TRBV7-2 and TRBJ1-2; the match to TRBD1 covers 8 bases. The CDR3 spans 14 residues. The junction had 11 bases not matched to a gene; V was cut back by 6 bases and J by 8 bases. Germline CDR1 and CDR2: SGHTA and FQGNSA. CDR3 DNA: TGTGCCAGCAGTTTAACCCAGGGGGCGTGGGGCTACACCTTC. Protein product: CASSLTQGAWGYTF.

The table lists this clone with a few counts. The V and J genes are TRBV6-1 and TRBJ2-7; TRBD1 aligns across 9 bases. This CDR3 contains 13 residues. J gave up 6 bases and V 8 bases, and 8 bases lay outside the gene matches. The V gene's germline CDR1 is MNHNS and CDR2 SASEGT. This chain's CDR3 is CASVRDRAREQYF. The CDR3 DNA sequence: TGTGCCAGCGTCCGGGACAGGGCTCGCGAGCAGTACTTC.

The chain employs TRBV10-3 and TRBJ1-2; TRBD1 matches 10 bases. Germline V gene data show CDR1 as ENHRY and CDR2 as SYGVKD. Losses at the gene ends were 0 bases for V and 8 bases for J; bases not matched to a gene: 3. This CDR3 has 14 residues. The CDR3 here is CAISESGQGTGYTF. CDR3 bases: TGTGCCATCAGTGAGTCGGGACAGGGGACCGGCTACACCTTC.

The chain combines TRBV18 with TRBJ1-3; D perhaps matches TRBD1 (5 bases). V was pared by 6 bases and J by 0 bases, with 15 bases between. CDR3 length: 16 residues. The germline V gene has CDR1 KGHSH and CDR2 LQKENI. CDR3 amino acids: CASSSTGESSGNTIYF. The CDR3 DNA follows: TGTGCCAGCTCTTCGACGGGGGAGAGCTCTGGAAACACCATATATTTT.

This rearrangement joins TRBV7-9 to TRBJ1-6, with D possibly matching TRBD1 (5 bases). V was pared by 1 base and J by 10 bases, with 17 bases between. The CDR3 is made up of 16 amino acids. Germline CDR1 SEHNR, CDR2 FQNEAQ (reference sequence). The chain's CDR3 is CASSLEGSAGWSPLHF. CDR3 in DNA: TGTGCCAGCAGCTTAGAGGGGTCGGCAGGGTGGTCACCCCTCCACTTT.

This clone was counted once. The chain links TRBV7-9 to TRBJ1-2; 8 nucleotides line up with TRBD1. Trimming at V came to 1 base and at J to 4 bases, leaving 5 bases not matched to a gene. The CDR3 covers 15 residues. Germline V lookup: CDR1 SEHNR, CDR2 FQNEAQ (reference sequence). The CDR3 reads CASSLGQGASYGYTF. In DNA, the CDR3 is TGTGCCAGCAGCTTAGGGCAGGGGGCGAGCTATGGCTACACCTTC.

The rearrangement joins TRBV7-9 to TRBJ2-3, with 7 bases identical to TRBD1. The CDR3 contains 19 residues. With V trimmed by 4 bases and J by 6 bases, 22 bases remained unmatched. Germline-derived CDR1 and CDR2 are SEHNR and FQNEAQ (reference sequence). The CDR3 region is CASSSPSPSRGGPLDTQYF. The CDR3 DNA reads as TGTGCCAGCAGCTCTCCCTCGCCCTCGAGAGGGGGCCCCCTGGATACGCAGTATTTT. Based on the CDR3 plus reference TRBV7-9 and TRBJ2-3, the full variable domain is DTGVSQNPRHKITKRGQNVTFRCDPISEHNRLYWYRQTLGQGPEFLTYFQNEAQLEKSRLLSDRFSAERPKGSFSTLEIQRTEQGDSAMYLCASSSPSPSRGGPLDTQYFGPGTRLTVL.

There are a few counts of this clone. V and J are TRBV14 and TRBJ2-2, with TRBD2 matching over 9 bases. Looked up from germline, CDR1 is SGHDN and CDR2 is FVKESK. V shed 6 bases and J 4 bases; nucleotides not matched to a gene: 3. The CDR3 contains 14 residues. The CDR3 DNA is TGTGCCAGCAGACTTAGCGGGGGCACCGGGGAGCTGTTTTTT. It translates to CASRLSGGTGELFF.

The rearrangement links TRBV2 to TRBJ1-1, with 7 bases aligning to TRBD1. Trimming removed 6 bases from V and 1 base from J; junction bases left unmatched: 2. The CDR3 has 13 residues. Germline V lookup: CDR1 SNHLY, CDR2 FYNNEI. This CDR3 reads CASRNRGNTEAFF. CDR3 nucleotides: TGTGCCAGCAGAAACAGGGGGAACACTGAAGCTTTCTTT.

The V and J genes are TRBV7-3 and TRBJ2-3; D gene unclear. Germline-derived CDR1 and CDR2 are SGHTA and FQGTGA. The germline V and J ends were trimmed by 4 bases and 2 bases, with 13 bases remaining between them. This CDR3 has 15 residues. The CDR3 reads CASSSLLVTTDTQYF. In DNA, the CDR3 is TGTGCCAGCAGCTCACTACTCGTCACCACAGATACGCAGTATTTT.

This chain links TRBV7-5 with TRBJ1-1; the table names TRBD1, a call not compared with the DNA. TRBV7-5 represents a pseudogene. CDR3 length equals 17 residues. The CDR3 DNA reads TGTGCCAGAAGCTTATGCAACAGGGGGCCTTGGGGCACTGAAGCTTTCTTT. This encodes CARSLCNRGPWGTEAFF.

CDR3 in DNA: TGTGCCAGCAACCCCGGGACTAGCGGGAGCTTTTCCACCTACGAGCAGTACTTC. It translates to CASNPGTSGSFSTYEQYF. The chain has TRBV6-4 and TRBJ2-7; 14 bases align to TRBD2. Unmatched junction bases numbered 13, after V lost 7 bases and J lost 2 bases. Germline CDR1 MRHNA, CDR2 SNTAGT. The CDR3 extends over 18 amino acids.

This clone was counted between two and nine times. V gene TRBV19 combines with J gene TRBJ1-1; unclear D gene. The CDR3 contains 16 residues. Trimming took off 0 bases at V and 5 bases at J, with 16 bases between the two ends. Germline V gene sequence: CDR1 LNHDA, CDR2 SQIVND (reference sequence). The DNA of the CDR3 is TGTGCCAGTAGTATAGAGAACTTACGCTCCCGAACTGAAGCTTTCTTT. Protein: CASSIENLRSRTEAFF.